This is a list of T cell receptor beta chains from one sample in a study of cytomegalovirus exposure and HLA in healthy donors. This table comes from immunoSEQ multiplex PCR, and its TCRdb copy is limited to in-frame clones, with some not included. The sample consists of roughly 120,000 clones, 79% of them appearing once. Sequenced input: PBMCs. The receptors shown here come from a man younger than 40 in good health and CMV-seropositive. CDR3s include the opening cysteine and the closing phenylalanine or tryptophan. The D gene is left open where the match is weak. Some rows have no size entry. The others give once, few or many, or a class for an expanded clone.

J gene,V gene,CDR3 length,D gene,clone size,CDR3 DNA,CDR3 protein
TRBJ1-2,TRBV28,13,.,.,TGTGCCAGCAGTCGCGGGGGATCCTATGGCTACACCTTC,CASSRGGSYGYTF
TRBJ2-5,TRBV7-2,14,TRBD1,.,TGTGCCAGCAGCCATGGACAGGTTGAAGAGACCCAGTACTTC,CASSHGQVEETQYF
TRBJ1-1,TRBV5-1,13,.,.,TGCGCCAGCAGCTTCAGCACAGGCACTGAAGCTTTCTTT,CASSFSTGTEAFF
TRBJ1-6,TRBV28,12,.,few,TGTGCCAGCAGTTTACGGGTCGGACCCCTCCACTTT,CASSLRVGPLHF
TRBJ2-3,TRBV28,17,TRBD2,.,TGTGCCAGCAGTTCCCCCCGTACTAGCGGGCCCACAGATACGCAGTATTTT,CASSSPRTSGPTDTQYF
TRBJ2-7,TRBV11-2,12,.,.,TGTGCCAGCAGCCTTACTAGCTACGAGCAGTACTTC,CASSLTSYEQYF
TRBJ2-6,TRBV4-3,19,.,.,TGCGCCAGCAGTAGCTTCCTTCGGAGCTCTGGCATTGGGGCCAACGTCCTGACTTTC,CASSSFLRSSGIGANVLTF
TRBJ1-2,TRBV10-3,16,.,many,TGTGCCACCAACCAGGGTAGGACGAGCTCTAACTATGGCTACACCTTC,CATNQGRTSSNYGYTF
TRBJ2-5,TRBV9,14,TRBD2,.,TGTGCCAGCAGCGTATGGGGGGGGAGTGAGACCCAGTACTTC,CASSVWGGSETQYF
TRBJ2-1,TRBV7-6,20,TRBD2,.,TGTGCCAGCAGCTTAGGGGCGGGTCTAGCGGGAGGGCTTCGCTACAATGAGCAGTTCTTC,CASSLGAGLAGGLRYNEQFF
TRBJ2-2,TRBV7-9,16,TRBD2,.,TGTGCCAGCAGCTTAGGGGCGGGAGGCGCCACCGGGGAGCTGTTTTTT,CASSLGAGGATGELFF
TRBJ2-7,TRBV4-1,19,TRBD2,.,TGCGCCAGCAGCCATGTACCGGGACTAGCGGGTTTCGGCTCCTACGAGCAGTACTTC,CASSHVPGLAGFGSYEQYF
TRBJ2-2,TRBV10-1,15,TRBD1,.,TGCGCCAGCAATACAGGGGGCGAGGTGACCGGGGAGCTGTTTTTT,CASNTGGEVTGELFF
TRBJ1-2,TRBV6-6,16,TRBD1,few,TGTGCCAGCAGACCTTCCCGGACAGGGAGTTATCATGGCTACACCTTC,CASRPSRTGSYHGYTF
TRBJ2-7,TRBV7-9,15,TRBD2,.,TGTGCCAGCAGCTTAGTAAGCGGGAGAGCCCACGAGCAGTACTTC,CASSLVSGRAHEQYF
TRBJ2-7,TRBV19,14,.,.,TGTGCCAGTAGTATAGTGGCAGGGGATGGTGAGCAGTACTTC,CASSIVAGDGEQYF
TRBJ2-7,TRBV7-2,13,.,.,TGTGCCAGCAGCTTAGTTCCAGACTACGAGCAGTACTTC,CASSLVPDYEQYF
TRBJ2-7,TRBV14,18,TRBD1,few,TGTGCCAGCAGCCAAGTCCCCGAGACAGGGATCTTCTCCTACGAGCAGTACTTC,CASSQVPETGIFSYEQYF
TRBJ2-3,TRBV4-3,15,TRBD2,once,TGCGCCAGCAGCTCGAAGCGGGGGCTGGGGGATACGCAGTATTTT,CASSSKRGLGDTQYF
TRBJ2-7,TRBV11-2,15,TRBD2,.,TGTGCCAGCAGCGACCTAGCGGGGGGGCTCTACGAGCAGTACTTC,CASSDLAGGLYEQYF
TRBJ2-1,TRBV7-3,15,.,.,TGTGCCAGCAGCTTAACTGGGAGCTCCTACAATGAGCAGTTCTTC,CASSLTGSSYNEQFF
TRBJ1-3,TRBV6-6,16,.,.,TGTGCCAGCAGTCCCTGGCAGGGTGGATCTGGAAACACCATATATTTT,CASSPWQGGSGNTIYF
TRBJ2-4,TRBV10-3,14,TRBD1,.,TGTGCCATCAGTTATGGACAGGGCAAAAACATTCAGTACTTC,CAISYGQGKNIQYF
TRBJ1-2,TRBV7-2,13,.,.,TGTGCCAGCAGCGCACGAGGTGGCTATGGCTACACCTTC,CASSARGGYGYTF
TRBJ2-7,TRBV10-1,15,.,few,TGCGCCAGCAGTGACCCCCAAGGAGGGAACTACGAGCAGTACTTC,CASSDPQGGNYEQYF
TRBJ1-2,TRBV7-2,16,TRBD1,.,TGTGCCAGCAGCTCCTGGAGGGGGCGAGGTAACTATGGCTACACCTTC,CASSSWRGRGNYGYTF
TRBJ1-3,TRBV9,17,TRBD1,.,TGTGCCAGCAGCGTAGGGCCGACAGGGATCTCTGGAAACACCATATATTTT,CASSVGPTGISGNTIYF
TRBJ2-7,TRBV11-3,18,.,.,TGTGCCAGCAGCTCCTTCTCCATTGTCACAGGGTACTCCTACGAGCAGTACTTC,CASSSFSIVTGYSYEQYF
TRBJ1-4,TRBV4-3,16,TRBD1,.,TGCGCCAGCAGCGAAGATATGGGACAGGGATGGGAAAAACTGTTTTTT,CASSEDMGQGWEKLFF
TRBJ2-2,TRBV5-4,15,TRBD2,.,TGTGCCAGCAGCACCGGACTAGCGGACACCGGGGAGCTGTTTTTT,CASSTGLADTGELFF
TRBJ2-5,TRBV19,17,TRBD2,few,TGTGCCAGTAGCCCCTACGGAGCGGGAGCCTCATTAGAGACCCAGTACTTC,CASSPYGAGASLETQYF
TRBJ2-2,TRBV6-4,16,TRBD1,.,TGTGCCAGCAGTGCCCTGCCAGGGGGCGCCACCGGGGAGCTGTTTTTT,CASSALPGGATGELFF
TRBJ1-2,TRBV7-2,14,.,.,TGTGCCAGCAGCTTACCGGTGGCGGTCTATGGCTACACCTTC,CASSLPVAVYGYTF
TRBJ2-7,TRBV7-6,15,.,.,TGTGCCAGCAGCTTAAATACATTCCAGACCTACGAGCAGTACTTC,CASSLNTFQTYEQYF
TRBJ2-3,TRBV7-6,14,TRBD1,.,TGTGCCAGCAGGGACAGGGGGCCCGAAGATACGCAGTATTTT,CASRDRGPEDTQYF
TRBJ2-7,TRBV6-5,15,TRBD1,.,TGTGCCAGCAGTGCCACAGGGGCCTTTAACTCCGAGCAGTACTTC,CASSATGAFNSEQYF
TRBJ2-2,TRBV5-1,15,TRBD1,.,TGCGCCAGCAGCTTGCGGGGACAGAGGGACGGGGAGCTGTTTTTT,CASSLRGQRDGELFF
TRBJ2-2,TRBV18,14,.,few,TGTGCCAGCTCCAGCCGGGAAAACACCGGGGAGCTGTTTTTT,CASSSRENTGELFF
TRBJ2-1,TRBV27,17,TRBD2,.,TGTGCCAGCAGTTTAATCCCACCATTGGCGGGAGCTGAGGAGCAGTTCTTC,CASSLIPPLAGAEEQFF
TRBJ2-2,TRBV5-1,14,TRBD1,.,TGCGCCAGCAGCCCGACAGGGGGCACCGGGGAGCTGTTTTTT,CASSPTGGTGELFF
TRBJ2-7,TRBV7-2,15,TRBD2,.,TGTGCCAGCAACAACAACGGACTAGCGGCCTACGAGCAGTACTTC,CASNNNGLAAYEQYF
TRBJ2-3,TRBV27,16,TRBD2,.,TGTGCCAGCCGGATTAATAGCGGGAGGCGGGCAGATACGCAGTATTTT,CASRINSGRRADTQYF
TRBJ1-3,TRBV6-1,16,.,.,TGTGCCAGCAGTGAACAAGGGGCTAGCTCTGGAAACACCATATATTTT,CASSEQGASSGNTIYF
TRBJ2-4,TRBV6-5,14,TRBD1,.,TGTGCCAGCAGCCGACAGGGAACCAAAAACAGTCAGTACTTC,CASSRQGTKNSQYF
TRBJ2-7,TRBV30,12,.,once,TGTGCCTGGAGTTTTACAGTTTACGAGCAGTACTTC,CAWSFTVYEQYF
TRBJ1-2,TRBV7-2,13,.,.,TGTGCCAGCAGCTTAAGCAGGGAAGAAGGCTACACCTTC,CASSLSREEGYTF
TRBJ2-7,TRBV11-1,13,.,.,TGTGCCAGCAGCAACTGGGACATCTACGAGCAGTACTTC,CASSNWDIYEQYF
TRBJ2-3,TRBV6-5,13,.,few,TGTGCCAGCAGTGACTCCCTCGGGGATACGCAGTATTTT,CASSDSLGDTQYF
TRBJ2-5,TRBV30,18,TRBD2,.,TGTGCCTGGAGTGTAACGGGAGGGCGTTTCCGGGGCCAAGAGACCCAGTACTTC,CAWSVTGGRFRGQETQYF
TRBJ2-7,TRBV6-6,14,.,.,TGTGCCAGCAGACGCGGGACAGATTATAACGAGCAGTACTTC,CASRRGTDYNEQYF
TRBJ2-7,TRBV5-4,14,TRBD1,few,TGTGCCAGCAGCCCAACAGGGGCGGTATACGAGCAGTACTTC,CASSPTGAVYEQYF
TRBJ1-5,TRBV5-8,17,.,.,TGTGCCAGCAGCTCACTTTTGACTGTGGCCAGCAATCAGCCCCAGCATTTT,CASSSLLTVASNQPQHF
TRBJ1-6,TRBV7-6,16,.,.,TGTGCCAGCAGCTTCGGGGTGACGGAAATCGGTTCACCCCTCCACTTT,CASSFGVTEIGSPLHF
TRBJ2-1,TRBV18,15,TRBD1,.,TGTGCCAGCTCACGTACCGGGACAGCATACAATGAGCAGTTCTTC,CASSRTGTAYNEQFF
TRBJ2-3,TRBV13,16,TRBD2,.,TGTGCCAGCAGCGTAAGACTAGCGGGGTACACAGATACGCAGTATTTT,CASSVRLAGYTDTQYF
TRBJ2-2,TRBV7-2,14,.,few,TGTGCCAGCAGCCAAGATGGGGAGATAGGGGAGCTGTTTTTT,CASSQDGEIGELFF
TRBJ2-5,TRBV11-1,15,TRBD2,.,TGTGCCAGCAGCCCAGCGGGAGGGAGACAAGAGACCCAGTACTTC,CASSPAGGRQETQYF